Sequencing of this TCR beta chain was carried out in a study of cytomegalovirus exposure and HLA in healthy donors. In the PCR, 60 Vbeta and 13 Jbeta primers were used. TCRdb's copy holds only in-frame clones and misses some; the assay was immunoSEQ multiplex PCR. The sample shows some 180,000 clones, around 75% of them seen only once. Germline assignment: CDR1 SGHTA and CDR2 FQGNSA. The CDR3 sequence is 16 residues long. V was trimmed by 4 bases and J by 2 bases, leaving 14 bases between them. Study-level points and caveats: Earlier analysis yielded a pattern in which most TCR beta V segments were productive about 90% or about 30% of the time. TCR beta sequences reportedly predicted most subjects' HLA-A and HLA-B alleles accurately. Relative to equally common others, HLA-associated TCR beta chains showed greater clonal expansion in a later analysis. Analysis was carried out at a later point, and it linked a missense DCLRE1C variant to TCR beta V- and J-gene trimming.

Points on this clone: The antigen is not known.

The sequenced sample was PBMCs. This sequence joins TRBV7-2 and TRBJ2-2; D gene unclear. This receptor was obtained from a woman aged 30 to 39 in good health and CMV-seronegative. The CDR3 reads CASSSRSTTNTGELFF. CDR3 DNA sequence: TGTGCCAGCAGCTCCCGGTCTACTACCAACACCGGGGAGCTGTTTTTT.